This TCR beta chain was captured by sequencing in a study of T cell responses to AZD1222 COVID-19 vaccine. CDR1 is LNHDA, CDR2 SQIVND, per germline (reference sequence). The length of the CDR3 is 13 residues. The V and J ends lost 6 bases and 4 bases respectively, with 13 bases between them. Study observations and caveats: In a largely white British group with more females than males, clonal diversity was possibly underestimated. Within unmutated variant regions lay the reported targets of nearly half of spike-specific TCRs.

Assay: immunoSEQ multiplex PCR; the TCRdb copy retains only in-frame clones and omits some. The sample consists of more than 100,000 clones, about 90% of them appearing once. With regard to this clone: The antigen is undetermined.

Specimen: peripheral blood, collected 28 days after the second AZD1222 dose. The chain joins TRBV19 to TRBJ2-7, with D unresolved. The origin of this receptor is an adult who received the AZD1222 COVID-19 vaccine. The CDR3 DNA reads as TGTGCCAGTAGGAGAACAGAAGAGTACGAGCAGTACTTC. Translation gives CASRRTEEYEQYF. The variable domain in full, with the rest retrieved from reference TRBV19 and TRBJ2-7, is DGGITQSPKYLFRKEGQNVTLSCEQNLNHDAMYWYRQDPGQGLRLIYYSQIVNDFQKGDIAEGYSVSREKKESFPLTVTSAQKNPTAFYLCASRRTEEYEQYFGPGTRLTVT.